Sequencing of this T cell receptor beta chain was carried out in a study of control samples from healthy donors and cancer patients. The junction had 13 bases not matched to a gene; V was cut back by 3 bases and J by 2 bases. The CDR3 length is 18 residues. Germline CDR1 LNHDA, CDR2 SQIVND (reference sequence). Clones were read by immunoSEQ multiplex PCR, and TCRdb kept only the in-frame ones, dropping some. The repertoire has over 55,000 clones, less than 95% of them found once; the top ten carry 0.75% to 0.95%. Sequenced: PBMCs. This sequence originates from a man younger than 45 with colorectal cancer. V usage is TRBV19 and J usage is TRBJ1-2; 9 bases fit TRBD1. This CDR3 reads CASSISGRIGTGNYGYTF. In nucleotides, the CDR3 is TGTGCCAGTAGTATCTCGGGCCGGATTGGGACAGGGAACTATGGCTACACCTTC.